Given below is one T cell receptor (beta chain) in context. Its recognized antigen is unknown. The record has no base qualities; no much larger clone is one base away. Survey-level sequencing on the immunoSEQ platform was used to profile TCR beta chain repertoires. On the authors' methods: Repertoire diversity was quantified as the inverse Simpson index, and CDR3 amino acid length spectratypes and V-J pairing frequencies were compared. Clonotypes specific to SARS-CoV-2, CMV, influenza A and EBV were annotated by matching TCR beta CDR3 sequences against VDJdb. TCRdb carries this immuneACCESS record with in-frame sequences only. Its versions omit some clonotypes, under half of them owing to an unresolved V gene in the studies checked, with the rest unexplained. V, J and clone size were drawn from that table, and D and trimming were deduced from the DNA. This sample lists 68,000 or so clones; just over 90% were detected once. 3.5% to 5.5% of the sample lies in the top ten.

Inclusive of the bounding cysteine and phenylalanine, the CDR3 is 13 residues long. Kept here is only the CDR3 DNA, which spans 39 bases and is read in frame from base 1. Sequences MNHEY (CDR1) and SVGAGI (CDR2) are obtained from the germline V gene. The junction shows trimming of 6 bases on V and 6 bases on J, and the gene matches do not reach 6 bases of it. This record comes from a study (dated by TCRdb to between 2021 and 2024). What the study reported, not specific to this receptor: Further investigation, including longitudinal sampling and assessment of a control group, is stated by the authors to be required.

PBMCs were isolated from peripheral blood, and TCR beta sequencing was performed on genomic DNA from unsorted PBMCs. Sequenced material: PBMCs. The source is a man aged 35-49 years with rheumatoid arthritis. Here the chain combines TRBV6-5 and TRBJ2-3; 7 central bases correspond to TRBD1. The encoded CDR3 is CASRGTAHDTQYF. The DNA reads as follows: TGTGCCAGCAGGGGGACAGCGCATGATACGCAGTATTTT.